This TCR beta chain appears in the sequencing data of a study of blood T cells in healthy people across ages. In this sample, this clonotype turned up once. A sample-barcoded 5' primer and a J-beta primer mix were used in a second PCR of roughly 7 to 12 cycles. One entry per CDR3 protein, called by TCRdb with MiXCR from the 5' RACE reads. The table shows 650,000 to 1,000,000 distinct CDR3 sequences, with about 34% occurring only once. The CDR3 is made up of 12 amino acids. The germline CDR1 and CDR2 sequences are SGHDN and FVKESK. V was clipped by 2 bases and J by 7 bases, with 9 bases between them. The sequenced sample was blood. The TCR comes from a young man in good health. V usage is TRBV14 and J usage is TRBJ2-7; no clear D. CDR3 in DNA: TGTGCCAGCAGCCAACAAAACAATGAGCAGTACTTC. Encoded protein: CASSQQNNEQYF.